These 25 T cell receptor beta chains originate from one sample sequenced in a study of T-cell memory formation after mild COVID-19. One entry per CDR3 protein results from TCRdb running MiXCR on the 5' RACE reads. The sample holds about 180,000 distinct CDR3 sequences; more than 15% are singletons and the top ten take approximately 2.1%. Sequencing used PBMCs or a T cell subset sorted from them (not recorded which). The source is an adult woman who had mild COVID-19 (a few samples of this study predate the infection). Cell type and time point are not known.

The rearrangement uses TRBV9 and TRBJ2-1, with D unresolved. The germline V gene encodes CDR1 SGDLS and CDR2 YYNGEE. This CDR3 is 16 amino acids long. The V and J ends lost 0 bases and 3 bases respectively, with 13 bases between them. The CDR3: CASSVVVCRIYNEQFF. In nucleotides, the CDR3 is TGTGCCAGCAGCGTAGTTGTCTGCCGTATCTACAATGAGCAGTTCTTC.

The rearrangement uses TRBV20-1 and TRBJ2-3, with 8 bases identical to TRBD2. The CDR3 length is 15 residues. CDR1 DFQATT and CDR2 SNEGSKA come from the germline V gene (reference sequence). With V trimmed by 0 bases and J by 4 bases, 6 bases remained unmatched. CDR3 sequence (DNA): TGCAGTGCTAGAGAGGCCGTCGGGGGGGCAGATACGCAGTATTTT. Translated, it gives CSAREAVGGADTQYF.

This clonotype was observed a few times. J is TRBJ2-4 and V is TRBV7-2; D ambiguous. CDR1 is SGHTA and CDR2 is FQGNSA in the germline V gene. The V gene lost 1 base and the J gene lost 6 bases, with 4 bases spanning the gap. This CDR3 comprises 12 residues. This CDR3 is CASSLVVNIQYF. For the CDR3, the DNA is TGTGCCAGCAGCTTAGTTGTAAACATTCAGTACTTC.

This clonotype has just a few counts. The chain uses TRBV15 and TRBJ2-3; 10 bases are a match to TRBD2. This CDR3 is 16 amino acids long. The germline CDR1 and CDR2 sequences are LNHNV and YYDKDF (reference sequence). Germline trimming cut 1 base from V and 5 bases from J; bases unmatched to any gene: 6. CDR3 DNA: TGTGCCACCAGCAGAGGGCTAGCGGGGGCTGGAGATACGCAGTATTTT. Translating it yields CATSRGLAGAGDTQYF.

This clonotype came up many times. The chain is built from TRBV5-1 and TRBJ2-7; D perhaps matches TRBD2 (5 bases). Trimming stripped 3 bases from V and 2 bases from J, with 6 bases between. This CDR3 is 12 amino acids long. Germline V gene data show CDR1 as SGHRS and CDR2 as YFSETQ. CDR3 in DNA: TGCGCCAGCAGCTCGGGAACCTACGAGCAGTACTTC. Protein sequence: CASSSGTYEQYF.

The rearrangement joins TRBV7-6 to TRBJ2-7, with D perhaps matching TRBD2 (7 bases). V was pared by 5 bases and J by 3 bases, with 17 bases between. This CDR3 has 15 amino acids. Germline CDR1 is SGHVS and CDR2 is FNYEAQ. CDR3 sequence: CASSQAGGPGYEQYF. DNA of the CDR3: TGTGCCAGCAGCCAAGCCGGGGGGCCGGGCTACGAGCAGTACTTC.

In this sample, this clonotype turned up many times. This CDR3 reads CASSQDWGGIADTQYF. The CDR3 DNA reads as TGTGCCAGCAGCCAAGATTGGGGGGGCATCGCAGATACGCAGTATTTT. The chain recombines TRBV3-1 with TRBJ2-3; a weak D match, TRBD2 (7 bases). CDR1 LGHDT and CDR2 YNNKEL come from the germline V gene (reference sequence). Trimming left V 0 bases short and J 4 bases short, with 14 bases between. The CDR3 is made up of 16 amino acids.

This clonotype showed up just once. The chain links TRBV7-8 to TRBJ2-5; 7 nucleotides match TRBD1. Germline V lookup: CDR1 SGHVS, CDR2 FQNEAQ. With V trimmed by 5 bases and J by 5 bases, 8 bases remained unmatched. The length of the CDR3 is 14 residues. CDR3 sequence: CASSPPTGPETQYF. CDR3 sequence (DNA): TGTGCCAGCAGCCCCCCGACAGGGCCCGAGACCCAGTACTTC. The entire variable domain, with the rest obtained from reference TRBV7-8 and TRBJ2-5, is as follows: GAGVSQSPRYKVAKRGQDVALRCDPISGHVSLFWYQQALGQGPEFLTYFQNEAQLDKSGLPSDRFFAERPEGSVSTLKIQRTQQEDSAVYLCASSPPTGPETQYFGPGTRLLVL.

This chain links TRBV6-5 with TRBJ1-1; 10 positions agree with TRBD1. The CDR3 runs to 15 residues. V lost 6 bases and J lost 4; bases outside the gene matches: 8. In germline, CDR1 is MNHEY, CDR2 SVGAGI. The CDR3, as DNA: TGTGCCAGCAGAGGACAGGGGGATTGGTCCACTGAAGCTTTCTTT. Translating gives CASRGQGDWSTEAFF.

The chain uses TRBV7-3 and TRBJ2-1; D is uncertain. CDR1 is SGHTA, CDR2 FQGTGA, per germline. The CDR3 has 12 amino acids. V shed 4 bases and J shed 6 bases, with 7 bases lying between them. CDR3 loop: CASSSRINEQFF. The CDR3 nucleotides are TGTGCCAGCAGCTCCAGAATCAATGAGCAGTTCTTC. Looking up the rest from reference TRBV7-3 and TRBJ2-1 gives the full variable domain: GAGVSQTPSNKVTEKGKYVELRCDPISGHTALYWYRQSLGQGPEFLIYFQGTGAADDSGLPNDRFFAVRPEGSVSTLKIQRTERGDSAVYLCASSSRINEQFFGPGTRLTVL.

This clonotype appeared a few times. This rearrangement joins TRBV5-4 to TRBJ1-2; 7 bases are a match to TRBD1. J gave up 4 bases and V 0 bases, and 0 bases lay outside the gene matches. CDR1 SGHNT and CDR2 YYREEE come from the germline V gene (reference sequence). This CDR3 contains 13 residues. CDR3 region: CASSLAGGYGYTF. DNA of the CDR3: TGTGCCAGCAGCTTGGCAGGGGGCTATGGCTACACCTTC. Using reference TRBV5-4 and TRBJ1-2 for the parts outside the CDR3, the full variable domain is ETGVTQSPTHLIKTRGQQVTLRCSSQSGHNTVSWYQQALGQGPQFIFQYYREEENGRGNFPPRFSGLQFPNYSSELNVNALELDDSALYLCASSLAGGYGYTFGSGTRLTVV.

The rearrangement uses TRBV7-6 and TRBJ2-5, with 9 nucleotides matching TRBD1. Germline lookup yields CDR1 SGHVS and CDR2 FNYEAQ. Losses at the gene ends were 5 bases for V and 5 bases for J; bases not matched to a gene: 6. The CDR3 runs 14 residues. CDR3 in amino acids: CASSPTGGGETQYF. The CDR3 DNA is TGTGCCAGCAGCCCCACAGGGGGCGGTGAGACCCAGTACTTC.

The rearrangement joins TRBV29-1 to TRBJ2-5; 7 bases fit TRBD1. The germline V gene has CDR1 SQVTM and CDR2 ANQGSEA. This CDR3 has 13 amino acids. V lost 6 bases to trimming and J lost 5 bases; unmatched junction nucleotides: 9. The CDR3 sequence: CSVPKGAVETQYF. In nucleotides, the CDR3 is TGCAGCGTACCCAAGGGGGCGGTGGAGACCCAGTACTTC.

There are many counts of this clonotype. The chain joins TRBV12-3 or TRBV12-4 to TRBJ1-1; D remains ambiguous. V was trimmed by 6 bases and J by 2 bases, leaving 13 bases between them. This CDR3 spans 14 amino acids. DNA for the CDR3: TGTGCCAGCAGGCAGAGGGCCGATAACACTGAAGCTTTCTTT. Translation gives CASRQRADNTEAFF.

This clonotype was counted a few times. The chain employs TRBV7-2 and TRBJ2-7; TRBD2 matches 13 bases. This CDR3 spans 15 amino acids. With V trimmed by 5 bases and J by 4 bases, 5 bases remained unmatched. Germline V gene data show CDR1 as SGHTA and CDR2 as FQGNSA. The CDR3 loop reads CASSRRTSGSYEQYF. The CDR3 nucleotides are TGTGCCAGCAGCCGGAGGACTAGCGGGAGTTACGAGCAGTACTTC.

The chain employs TRBV7-2 and TRBJ2-1, with no clear D. The CDR3 spans 15 residues. Trimming removed 1 base from V and 7 bases from J, with 14 bases in between. In germline, CDR1 is SGHTA, CDR2 FQGNSA. The CDR3 DNA is TGTGCCAGCAGCTTAGGGTGGGGAATTGGGAATGAGCAGTTCTTC. Translating gives CASSLGWGIGNEQFF.

This clonotype occurred a few times. The gene calls are TRBV28 and TRBJ2-7; 11 bases are shared with TRBD1. This CDR3 contains 14 residues. Germline trimming cut 3 bases from V and 8 bases from J; bases unmatched to any gene: 6. CDR1 MDHEN and CDR2 SYDVKM come from the germline V gene. In DNA, the CDR3 is TGTGCCAGCAGTTTGGGGACAGGGGGTTATAAGCAGTACTTC. This codes for CASSLGTGGYKQYF.

This chain joins TRBV12-3 or TRBV12-4 and TRBJ2-7; no reliable D call. The length of the CDR3 is 13 residues. The ends were cut back, 0 bases at V and 3 bases at J, with 6 bases in the middle. The CDR3: CASSLAGDYEQYF. In DNA form, the CDR3 reads TGTGCCAGCAGTTTAGCTGGGGACTACGAGCAGTACTTC.

The rearrangement uses TRBV7-3 and TRBJ2-1; 10 bases line up with TRBD2. The CDR3 has 19 residues. From germline, CDR1 is SGHTA and CDR2 FQGTGA. V dropped 2 bases and J dropped 6; count of bases not matched to a gene: 16. The CDR3 spells CASSLCREEWTSGVNEQFF. In DNA, the CDR3 is TGTGCCAGCAGCTTATGTCGAGAGGAGTGGACTAGCGGAGTCAATGAGCAGTTCTTC.

This chain links TRBV7-2 with TRBJ2-3, with 12 bases fitting TRBD2. V shed 6 bases, J shed 3 bases, and the junction held 10 bases outside the gene matches. The CDR3 spans 17 residues. Per the germline V gene, CDR1 is SGHTA and CDR2 is FQGNSA. In DNA, the CDR3 is TGTGCCAGCAGACCTAGGCGCCTAGCGGGGGGGACAGATACGCAGTATTTT. Its translation: CASRPRRLAGGTDTQYF.

This clonotype was detected ten times or more. V and J are TRBV7-2 and TRBJ2-6; 11 bases are a match to TRBD1. The germline V gene has CDR1 SGHTA and CDR2 FQGNSA. The V segment lost 2 bases and the J segment 9 bases; nucleotides outside the gene matches: 15. The CDR3 consists of 19 residues. CDR3 DNA: TGTGCCAGCAGCTTAATCGCCGGGACAGGGGGGGATCTCCGCAACGTCCTGACTTTC. Amino acid sequence: CASSLIAGTGGDLRNVLTF.

This clonotype was picked up many times. The J gene is TRBJ2-2, the V gene TRBV12-3 or TRBV12-4; D unresolved. Trimming stripped 7 bases from V and 0 bases from J, with 6 bases between. The CDR3 sequence is 13 residues long. In nucleotides, the CDR3 is TGTGCCAGCACCCCCCCGAACACCGGGGAGCTGTTTTTT. Translating it yields CASTPPNTGELFF.

The chain recombines TRBV3-1 with TRBJ2-1, with TRBD1 matching over 11 bases. This CDR3 has 16 amino acids. Germline V gives CDR1 LGHDT, CDR2 YNNKEL (reference sequence). V lost 3 bases to trimming and J lost 7 bases; unmatched junction nucleotides: 8. The CDR3 loop is CASSHPRDRGMNEQFF. CDR3 nucleotides: TGTGCCAGCAGCCACCCCCGGGACAGGGGGATGAATGAGCAGTTCTTC.

In its sample, this clonotype was seen a few times. The chain is built from TRBV4-1 and TRBJ1-2, with D possibly being TRBD1 (6 bases). Germline loops: CDR1 MGHRA, CDR2 YSYEKL. The V gene lost 1 base and the J gene lost 7 bases, with 13 bases spanning the gap. CDR3 length: 14 residues. CDR3 nucleotide sequence: TGCGCCAGCAGCCAAGGAGGGGGTTTCGGTGGCTACACCTTC. It translates to CASSQGGGFGGYTF.

The chain couples TRBV20-1 to TRBJ2-5; D ambiguous. V shed 2 bases and J shed 5 bases, with 3 bases lying between them. The CDR3 is 10 residues long. Germline V lookup: CDR1 DFQATT, CDR2 SNEGSKA (reference sequence). CDR3 loop: CSARRETQYF. For the CDR3, the DNA is TGCAGTGCTAGAAGGGAGACCCAGTACTTC.